The source of this TCR beta chain is a study of blood T cell repertoires in COVID-19. Looking at the study overall: Spain, Italy and the United States supplied samples that represented acute and convalescent COVID-19. The analysed material was cDNA or gDNA that came from T cells, B-cell-depleted T cells, or PBMCs.

V was pared by 4 bases and J by 2 bases, with 19 bases between. This CDR3 is built from 16 residues. Germline V gene data show CDR1 as SQVTM and CDR2 as ANQGSEA. Methods used by the authors: It was from reference gene primer amplification that nucleated cell counts were estimated. Data came from immunoSEQ multiplex PCR; TCRdb stores just in-frame clones and leaves some out. Clone size and V and J calls were adopted from that table, with D and trimming inferred from the DNA. Here the sample spans 150,000 to 200,000 clones, around 87% being singletons. Sample: peripheral blood. The source is a young man with active or convalescent COVID-19. The rearrangement joins TRBV29-1 to TRBJ2-3; a weak D match, TRBD2 (6 bases). The CDR3 here is CSVGGLSGDATDTQYF. For the CDR3, the DNA is TGCAGCGTTGGCGGACTAAGCGGAGATGCCACAGATACGCAGTATTTT.